This T cell receptor beta chain emerged from a study of T cell repertoires in cytomegalovirus infection. In the study overall: Used in the study were CMV epitopes, some recently identified and HLA-C-restricted, others well-studied and HLA-B-restricted.

Findings and limits, study-wide: HLA-C-restricted TCR beta clonotypes specific for CMV led the ex vivo response.

This CDR3 contains 13 residues. CDR1 and CDR2 from the germline V gene are MGHRA and YSYEKL. Trimming stripped 4 bases from V and 4 bases from J, with 10 bases between. Details on this clonotype: Its antigen remains unidentified.

TCRdb called the reads again in MiXCR, with one record for every CDR3 protein. Of more than 110,000 distinct CDR3 sequences in the sample, approximately 30% were seen once. This chain uses TRBV4-1 with TRBJ1-1; tentative D call: TRBD1 (6 bases). The receptor was isolated from a human donor in good health (CMV status not recorded). Some clones in this sample may be carry-over from other donors' samples. Sample: CD8+ T cells from cultured PBMCs, taken from culture after CMV antigen stimulation. The CDR3 DNA follows: TGCGCCAGCAGCCTTCAGGGGCCCACTGAAGCTTTCTTT. Translated, it gives CASSLQGPTEAFF.